Below are 18 T cell receptor beta chains sequenced from a single sample in a study of shared clonotypes between healthy human individuals. Terminally differentiated effector memory CD45RA+ cells were excluded by CCR7 positive selection of CD45RO-negative cells. Using immunoSEQ multiplex PCR, the repertoire was profiled, and TCRdb retains in-frame clones only, with some absent. The sample includes about 2 million clones, about 95% of them seen just once. The sequenced sample consisted of naive CD8+ T cells sorted from blood. The receptors originated from a man aged 18 to 35 in good health.

The genes are TRBV9 and TRBJ2-7, with 8 bases matching TRBD2. This CDR3 is 15 amino acids long. Per the germline V gene, CDR1 is SGDLS and CDR2 is YYNGEE. The V gene end was trimmed by 4 bases and the J gene end by 3 bases; junction bases not matched to a gene: 9. Here the CDR3 reads CASSPGGSGSYEQYF. For the CDR3, the DNA is TGTGCCAGCAGCCCTGGTGGGAGCGGGAGCTACGAGCAGTACTTC. Full variable domain (outside the CDR3, taken from reference TRBV9 and TRBJ2-7): DSGVTQTPKHLITATGQRVTLRCSPRSGDLSVYWYQQSLDQGLQFLIQYYNGEERAKGNILERFSAQQFPDLHSELNLSSLELGDSALYFCASSPGGSGSYEQYFGPGTRLTVT.

This sequence joins TRBV6-1 and TRBJ1-1; D is perhaps TRBD1 (6 bases). This CDR3 spans 15 amino acids. The germline V and J ends were trimmed by 6 bases and 5 bases, with 19 bases remaining between them. Germline CDR1 reads MNHNS; CDR2 reads SASEGT. The chain's CDR3 is CASRSGRGPKTEAFF. The CDR3 region has the DNA TGTGCCAGCAGAAGCGGGCGGGGGCCGAAAACTGAAGCTTTCTTT.

The J gene is TRBJ2-1, the V gene TRBV2, with D maybe TRBD1 (5 bases). The CDR3 totals 16 residues. Germline CDR1 is SNHLY and CDR2 is FYNNEI. Trimming took 1 base from V and 0 from J, leaving 10 bases between them. Written as DNA, the CDR3 is TGTGCCAGCAGTGAAGAGGGGATGAGCTCCTACAATGAGCAGTTCTTC. This codes for CASSEEGMSSYNEQFF.

Notes on this clone: The sample contains more than one DNA sequence encoding this CDR3. The chain couples TRBV2 to TRBJ1-5; possibly TRBD1 for D (5 bases). V lost 6 bases, J lost 4 bases, and 13 bases lay in between. The CDR3 length is 14 residues. Germline CDR1 and CDR2: SNHLY and FYNNEI. CDR3: CASRDGQGNQPQHF. The CDR3 coding sequence is TGTGCCAGCAGGGACGGGCAGGGAAATCAGCCCCAGCATTTT.

Comments on this clone: At the DNA level, this CDR3 is encoded by other sequences in the same sample as well. This rearrangement joins TRBV2 to TRBJ1-1; D uncertain. Germline lookup yields CDR1 SNHLY and CDR2 FYNNEI. The CDR3 length is 13 residues. V lost 3 bases, J lost 2 bases, and 7 bases lay in between. The CDR3 DNA reads as TGTGCCAGCAGTGACAGCTCTAACACTGAAGCTTTCTTT. Protein sequence: CASSDSSNTEAFF. Together with reference TRBV2 and TRBJ1-1, the CDR3 gives the full variable domain: EPEVTQTPSHQVTQMGQEVILRCVPISNHLYFYWYRQILGQKVEFLVSFYNNEISEKSEIFDDQFSVERPDGSNFTLKIRSTKLEDSAMYFCASSDSSNTEAFFGQGTRLTVV.

The chain recombines TRBV19 with TRBJ1-1; TRBD1 matches at 8 bases. This CDR3 spans 15 amino acids. CDR1 and CDR2 from the germline V gene are LNHDA and SQIVND (reference sequence). Trimming cost V 0 bases and J 5 bases; bases outside gene matches: 5. The CDR3 reads CASSIDQGAETEAFF. The CDR3 region has the DNA TGTGCCAGTAGTATAGACCAGGGGGCGGAAACTGAAGCTTTCTTT.

The CDR3 region is CASSYGGTSYEQYF. The DNA for the CDR3 is TGTGCCAGCAGTTACGGCGGCACCTCCTACGAGCAGTACTTC. This chain joins TRBV27 and TRBJ2-7, with D unclear. V lost 4 bases and J 0 bases, leaving 10 bases between the germline ends. Germline V lookup: CDR1 MNHEY, CDR2 SMNVEV (reference sequence). This CDR3 is built from 14 residues.

This clone was picked up one time. The chain is built from TRBV6-5 and TRBJ2-1; D assignment may be TRBD1 or TRBD2 (5 bases each). Trimming stripped 0 bases from V and 4 bases from J, with 13 bases between. Germline V lookup: CDR1 MNHEY, CDR2 SVGAGI. The length of the CDR3 is 16 residues. The CDR3 is CASSYSVGENYNEQFF. CDR3 bases: TGTGCCAGCAGTTACTCGGTAGGGGAGAATTACAATGAGCAGTTCTTC.

V and J are TRBV1 and TRBJ2-1; the table names TRBD2, a call not compared with the DNA. TRBV1 is designated a pseudogene. The CDR3 is 15 amino acids. The CDR3 sequence: CTSSQAASGAGEQFF. In DNA form, the CDR3 reads TGCACCAGCAGCCAAGCGGCTAGCGGGGCGGGTGAGCAGTTCTTC.

The V call is TRBV5-5, the J call TRBJ2-7; 10 bases fit TRBD1. CDR3 length equals 15 residues. With 4 bases clipped from V and 0 bases from J, the junction kept 4 bases outside the gene matches. CDR1 SGHKS and CDR2 YYEKEE come from the germline V gene (reference sequence). The CDR3 DNA is TGTGCCAGCAGCACGACAGGGGGCTTCTCCTACGAGCAGTACTTC. Protein: CASSTTGGFSYEQYF.

The chain recombines TRBV27 with TRBJ2-2; 7 bases align to TRBD2. V was clipped by 3 bases and J by 6 bases; unmatched bases: 10. The CDR3 contains 16 residues. From germline, CDR1 is MNHEY and CDR2 SMNVEV (reference sequence). The CDR3 DNA sequence: TGTGCCAGCAGTTTGTGGGGGGGGAGCTACTCCGGGGAGCTGTTTTTT. Protein sequence: CASSLWGGSYSGELFF.

This clone was seen just once. V usage is TRBV28 and J usage is TRBJ2-3; 11 nucleotides match TRBD1. CDR3 length equals 13 residues. Germline CDR1 is MDHEN and CDR2 is SYDVKM. Unmatched junction bases numbered 5, after V lost 5 bases and J lost 10 bases. CDR3 residues: CASSPGQGASQYF. The CDR3 DNA follows: TGTGCCAGCAGTCCCGGACAGGGGGCCTCGCAGTATTTT.

The V gene is TRBV30, the J gene TRBJ2-2; 11 bases line up with TRBD2. Trimming took 0 bases from V and 5 from J; bases not matched to a gene: 8. CDR3 length: 17 residues. Germline V lookup: CDR1 GTSNPN, CDR2 SVGIG (reference sequence). The CDR3 DNA follows: TGTGCCTGGAGTGTTAGAATAGCGGGAGGGCGTACCGGGGAGCTGTTTTTT. Protein sequence: CAWSVRIAGGRTGELFF.

This rearrangement joins TRBV30 to TRBJ2-1; D gene ambiguous. With 2 bases removed from V and 3 bases from J, the gap between germline ends came to 5 bases. In germline, CDR1 is GTSNPN, CDR2 SVGIG (reference sequence). The CDR3 runs 12 residues. This CDR3 is CAWSHSYNEQFF. Written as DNA, the CDR3 is TGTGCCTGGAGTCATAGCTACAATGAGCAGTTCTTC. The whole variable domain, filled in from reference TRBV30 and TRBJ2-1, reads SQTIHQWPATLVQPVGSPLSLECTVEGTSNPNLYWYRQAAGRGLQLLFYSVGIGQISSEVPQNLSASRPQDRQFILSSKKLLLSDSGFYLCAWSHSYNEQFFGPGTRLTVL.

The V gene is TRBV28, the J gene TRBJ1-6, with TRBD1 matching over 10 bases. The junction had 4 bases not matched to a gene; V was cut back by 3 bases and J by 5 bases. The CDR3 sequence is 16 residues long. Germline loops: CDR1 MDHEN, CDR2 SYDVKM. The CDR3 is CASSLSGTGDNSPLHF. The CDR3 bases are TGTGCCAGCAGTTTGTCCGGGACAGGGGATAATTCACCCCTCCACTTT.

The chain carries TRBV7-9 and TRBJ2-1, with 9 bases fitting TRBD1. The CDR3 totals 15 residues. Germline CDR1 and CDR2: SEHNR and FQNEAQ (reference sequence). With 6 bases clipped from V and 5 bases from J, the junction kept 8 bases outside the gene matches. CDR3 coding DNA: TGTGCCAGCAGTCAGCCGGGACAGGGAAACAATGAGCAGTTCTTC. As protein: CASSQPGQGNNEQFF.

J is TRBJ2-3 and V is TRBV2, with a possible D match to TRBD2 (6 bases). Trimming stripped 2 bases from V and 6 bases from J, with 18 bases between. The CDR3 runs to 16 residues. Germline CDR1 reads SNHLY; CDR2 reads FYNNEI. CDR3 in DNA: TGTGCCAGCAGTGAATTAACTAGCCTACTCTCGGATACGCAGTATTTT. It yields the protein CASSELTSLLSDTQYF.

The CDR3 DNA follows: TGTGCCAGCTCACTGGTAGGAGGAGCAGCACGAGAGTCACCCCTCCACTTT. Translation gives CASSLVGGAARESPLHF. The chain carries TRBV18 and TRBJ1-6; no clear D gene. Germline assignment: CDR1 KGHSH and CDR2 LQKENI. The CDR3 extends over 17 amino acids. Trimming took off 4 bases at V and 10 bases at J, with 23 bases between the two ends.